This TCR beta chain was found in a study of response to subunit inactivated influenza vaccine (dated by TCRdb to the late 2010s). Study-level background: To follow how T cells responded to a trivalent subunit inactivated influenza vaccine, the researchers relied on deep quantitative profiling of the T cell receptor repertoire.

The library was prepared using RT-PCR. The listed sequencing device is Illumina HiSeq 2500. TCRdb's own reprocessing of the public reads used fastp at Q25 and MiXCR and kept productive beta chains. Rows with a matching CDR3 protein are joined into one entry that keeps the most common DNA and genes. This sample is represented by 860,000 or so distinct CDR3 sequences; 21% of them were singletons. Of the sample, about a tenth falls within the top ten clones. CDR3 length: 16 amino acids, cysteine to phenylalanine. CDR3 DNA only is kept here, 48 bases in frame from base 1. CDR1 is given as KGHDR and CDR2 as SFDVKD, both from the germline V gene. V trim: 2 bases; J trim: 2 bases; unmatched bases: 6. This clonotype was seen a few times. The clone's antigen remains unknown. Per-nucleotide qualities are absent, and no much larger clonotype sits a single base away. Here is what the overall study found, with its caveats: The authors proposed that each seasonal influenza vaccination may bring in only a limited number of new T cells.

Sequencing was performed on PBMCs from blood, taken 5 to 6 days after vaccination. The receptor was isolated from a man between 45 and 60 years old who received an inactivated influenza vaccine. Donor details come from another sample of the same person, matched by shared clones. The rearrangement combines TRBV24-1 with TRBJ2-5, with TRBD1 matching 8 junction bases. The CDR3: CATSDSQRTGQETQYF. At the DNA level, the sequence is TGTGCCACCAGTGATTCGCAGAGGACAGGGCAAGAGACCCAGTACTTC.